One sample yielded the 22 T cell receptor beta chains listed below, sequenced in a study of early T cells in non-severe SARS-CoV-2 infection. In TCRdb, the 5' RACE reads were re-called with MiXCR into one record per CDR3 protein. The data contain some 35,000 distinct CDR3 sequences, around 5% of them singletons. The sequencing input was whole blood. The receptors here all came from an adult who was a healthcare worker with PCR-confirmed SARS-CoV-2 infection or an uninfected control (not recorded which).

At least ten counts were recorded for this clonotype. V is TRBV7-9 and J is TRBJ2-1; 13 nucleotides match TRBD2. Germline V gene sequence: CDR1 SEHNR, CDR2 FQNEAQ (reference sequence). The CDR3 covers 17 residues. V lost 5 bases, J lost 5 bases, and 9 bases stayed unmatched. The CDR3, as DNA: TGTGCCAGCAGCACCGGGACTAGCGGGAACCTCCACAATGAGCAGTTCTTC. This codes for CASSTGTSGNLHNEQFF. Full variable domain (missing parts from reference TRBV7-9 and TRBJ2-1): DTGVSQNPRHKITKRGQNVTFRCDPISEHNRLYWYRQTLGQGPEFLTYFQNEAQLEKSRLLSDRFSAERPKGSFSTLEIQRTEQGDSAMYLCASSTGTSGNLHNEQFFGPGTRLTVL.

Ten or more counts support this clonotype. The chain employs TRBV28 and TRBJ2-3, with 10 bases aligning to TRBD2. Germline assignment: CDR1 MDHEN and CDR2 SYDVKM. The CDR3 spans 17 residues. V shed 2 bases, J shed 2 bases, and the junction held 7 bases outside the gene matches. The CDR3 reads CASSLLKAGGDTDTQYF. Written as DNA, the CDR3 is TGTGCCAGCAGTTTACTCAAAGCGGGAGGGGACACAGATACGCAGTATTTT.

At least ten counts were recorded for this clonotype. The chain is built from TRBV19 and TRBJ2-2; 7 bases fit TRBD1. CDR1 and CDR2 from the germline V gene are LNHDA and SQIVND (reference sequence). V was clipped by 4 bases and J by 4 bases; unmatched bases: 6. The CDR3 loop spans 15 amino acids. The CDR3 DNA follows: TGTGCCAGTAGTACAGGGACAGTAATCACCGGGGAGCTGTTTTTT. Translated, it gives CASSTGTVITGELFF.

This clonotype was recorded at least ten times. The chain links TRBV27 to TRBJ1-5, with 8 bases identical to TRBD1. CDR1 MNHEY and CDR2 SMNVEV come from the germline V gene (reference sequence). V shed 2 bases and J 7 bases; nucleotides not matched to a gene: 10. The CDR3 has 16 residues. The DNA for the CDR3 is TGTGCCAGCAGTTTAAGGCGGCAGGGGGCGATCCAGCCCCAGCATTTT. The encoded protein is CASSLRRQGAIQPQHF.

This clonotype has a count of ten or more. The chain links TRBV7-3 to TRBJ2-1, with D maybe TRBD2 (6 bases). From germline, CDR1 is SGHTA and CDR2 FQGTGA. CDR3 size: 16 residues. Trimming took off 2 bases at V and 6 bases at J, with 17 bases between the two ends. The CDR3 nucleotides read TGTGCCAGCAGCTTAGGAATGGGCGGGGCCGGCAATGAGCAGTTCTTC. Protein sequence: CASSLGMGGAGNEQFF.

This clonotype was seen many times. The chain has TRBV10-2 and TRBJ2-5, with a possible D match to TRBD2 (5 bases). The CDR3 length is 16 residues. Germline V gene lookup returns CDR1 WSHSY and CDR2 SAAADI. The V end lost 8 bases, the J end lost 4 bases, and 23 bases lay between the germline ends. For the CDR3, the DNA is TGCGCCAGCCGCCTCTCGGGTAATCGAGGGTTAGAGACCCAGTACTTC. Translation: CASRLSGNRGLETQYF.

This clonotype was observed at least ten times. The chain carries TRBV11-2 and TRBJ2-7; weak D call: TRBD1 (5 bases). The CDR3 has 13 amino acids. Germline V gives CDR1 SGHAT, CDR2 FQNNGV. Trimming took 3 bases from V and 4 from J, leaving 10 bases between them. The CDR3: CASSLGQLYEQYF. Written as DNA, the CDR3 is TGTGCCAGCAGCTTGGGGCAGCTTTACGAGCAGTACTTC.

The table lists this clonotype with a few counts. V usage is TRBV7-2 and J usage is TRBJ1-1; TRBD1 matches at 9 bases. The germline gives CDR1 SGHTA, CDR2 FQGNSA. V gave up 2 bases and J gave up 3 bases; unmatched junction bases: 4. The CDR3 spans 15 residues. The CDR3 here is CASSLTRTGDTEAFF. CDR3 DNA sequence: TGTGCCAGCAGCTTAACGCGGACAGGGGACACTGAAGCTTTCTTT.

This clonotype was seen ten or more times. The CDR3 loop reads CASSERARLNSPLHF. The CDR3 DNA sequence: TGTGCCAGCAGTGAACGCGCCCGATTAAATTCACCCCTCCACTTT. The rearrangement links TRBV2 to TRBJ1-6, with no clear D. V lost 2 bases and J lost 7, with 12 bases in between. CDR3 length equals 15 residues. Germline V gives CDR1 SNHLY, CDR2 FYNNEI. Full variable domain (missing parts from reference TRBV2 and TRBJ1-6): EPEVTQTPSHQVTQMGQEVILRCVPISNHLYFYWYRQILGQKVEFLVSFYNNEISEKSEIFDDQFSVERPDGSNFTLKIRSTKLEDSAMYFCASSERARLNSPLHFGNGTRLTVT.

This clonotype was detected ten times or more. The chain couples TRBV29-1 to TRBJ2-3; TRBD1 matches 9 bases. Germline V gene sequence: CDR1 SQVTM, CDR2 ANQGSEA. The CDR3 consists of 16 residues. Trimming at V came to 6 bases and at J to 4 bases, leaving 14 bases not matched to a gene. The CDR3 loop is CSVTLLNRGLADTQYF. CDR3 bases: TGCAGCGTGACCCTGCTGAACAGGGGGCTGGCAGATACGCAGTATTTT.

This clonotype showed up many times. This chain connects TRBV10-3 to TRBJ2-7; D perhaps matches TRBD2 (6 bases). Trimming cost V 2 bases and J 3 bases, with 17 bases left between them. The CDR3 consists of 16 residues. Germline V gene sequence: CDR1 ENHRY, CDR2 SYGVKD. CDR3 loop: CAISETWRGLDYEQYF. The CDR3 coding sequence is TGTGCCATCAGTGAGACATGGAGGGGCCTTGACTACGAGCAGTACTTC.

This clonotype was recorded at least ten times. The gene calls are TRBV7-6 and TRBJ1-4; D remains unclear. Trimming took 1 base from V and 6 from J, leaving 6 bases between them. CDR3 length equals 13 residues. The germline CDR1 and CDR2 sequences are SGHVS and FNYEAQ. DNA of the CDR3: TGTGCCAGCAGCTTAGGCACCTATGAAAAACTGTTTTTT. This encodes CASSLGTYEKLFF.

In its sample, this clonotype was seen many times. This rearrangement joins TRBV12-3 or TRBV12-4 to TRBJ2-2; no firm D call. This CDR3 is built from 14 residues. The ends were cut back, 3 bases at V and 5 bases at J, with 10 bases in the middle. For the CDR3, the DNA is TGTGCCAGCAGTTTCCAGGCAGCAACCGGGGAGCTGTTTTTT. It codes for CASSFQAATGELFF.

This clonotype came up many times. CDR3 nucleotide sequence: TGTGCCAGCAGCACGCTCGGCGGGGGCAGCACAGATACGCAGTATTTT. It specifies CASSTLGGGSTDTQYF. V and J are TRBV7-8 and TRBJ2-3; D might be TRBD2 (7 bases). Germline CDR1 and CDR2: SGHVS and FQNEAQ. The CDR3 length is 16 residues. Deletions cut 5 bases from V and 0 bases from J, with 15 bases between.

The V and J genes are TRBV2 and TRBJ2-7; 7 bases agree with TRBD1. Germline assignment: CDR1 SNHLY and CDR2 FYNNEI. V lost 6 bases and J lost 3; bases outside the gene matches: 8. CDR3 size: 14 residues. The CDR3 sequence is CASRGRTGHYEQYF. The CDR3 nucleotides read TGTGCCAGCAGAGGGCGGACAGGCCACTACGAGCAGTACTTC.

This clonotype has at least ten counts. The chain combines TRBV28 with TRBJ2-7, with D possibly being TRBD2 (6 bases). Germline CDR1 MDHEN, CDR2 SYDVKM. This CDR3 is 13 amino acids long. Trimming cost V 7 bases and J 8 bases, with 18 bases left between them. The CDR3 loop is CASNPPGSRQQYF. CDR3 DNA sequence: TGTGCCAGCAACCCCCCCGGGAGCCGGCAGCAGTACTTC.

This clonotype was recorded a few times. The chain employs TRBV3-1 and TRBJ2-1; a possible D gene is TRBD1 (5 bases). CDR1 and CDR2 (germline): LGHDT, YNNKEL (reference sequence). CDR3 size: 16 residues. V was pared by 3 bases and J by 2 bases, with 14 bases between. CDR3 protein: CASSHKRGAAYNEQFF. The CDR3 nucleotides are TGTGCCAGCAGCCATAAAAGGGGCGCAGCCTACAATGAGCAGTTCTTC.

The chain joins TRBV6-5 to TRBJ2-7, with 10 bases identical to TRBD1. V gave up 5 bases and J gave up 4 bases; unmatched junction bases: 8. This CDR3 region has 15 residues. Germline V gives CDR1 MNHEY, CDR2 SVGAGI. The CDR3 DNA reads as TGTGCCAGCAGTAAGCCGGGACAGGGGTCGTACGAGCAGTACTTC. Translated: CASSKPGQGSYEQYF.

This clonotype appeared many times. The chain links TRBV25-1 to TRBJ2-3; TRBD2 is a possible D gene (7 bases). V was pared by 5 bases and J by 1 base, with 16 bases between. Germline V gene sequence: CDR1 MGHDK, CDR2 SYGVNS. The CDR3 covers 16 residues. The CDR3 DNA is TGTGCCAGCAGTCCCCGTGGGGGGGCCCGCACAGATACGCAGTATTTT. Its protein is CASSPRGGARTDTQYF.

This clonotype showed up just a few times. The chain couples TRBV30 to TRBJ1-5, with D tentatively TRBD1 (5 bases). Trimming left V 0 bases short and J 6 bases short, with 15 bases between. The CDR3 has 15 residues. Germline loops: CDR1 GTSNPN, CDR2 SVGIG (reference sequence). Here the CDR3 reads CAWSVGLGGTQPQHF. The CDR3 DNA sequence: TGTGCCTGGAGTGTGGGCTTGGGAGGGACTCAGCCCCAGCATTTT.

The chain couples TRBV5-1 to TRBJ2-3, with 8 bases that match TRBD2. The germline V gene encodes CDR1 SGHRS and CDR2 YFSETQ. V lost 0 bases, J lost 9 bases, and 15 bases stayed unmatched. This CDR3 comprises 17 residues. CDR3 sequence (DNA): TGCGCCAGCAGCTTGGCGGCGGGGGGCTCAGGAGTCGGAACGCAGTATTTT. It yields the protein CASSLAAGGSGVGTQYF.

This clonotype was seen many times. CDR3 in DNA: TGTGCCAGCAGTTACTCGAAGGACGGTCCCCACGAGCAGTACTTC. The encoded protein is CASSYSKDGPHEQYF. The rearrangement joins TRBV6-5 to TRBJ2-7; D remains ambiguous. V lost 0 bases and J 5 bases, leaving 14 bases between the germline ends. The V gene's germline CDR1 is MNHEY and CDR2 SVGAGI. CDR3 length: 15 amino acids.